These 31 T cell receptor beta chains were sequenced from one sample in a study of blood T cell repertoires in COVID-19. Repertoires were generated with immunoSEQ multiplex PCR, while TCRdb's copy carries only in-frame clones and drops some. The table shows 85,000 to 110,000 clones, with around 90% occurring only once. The material sequenced was peripheral blood. These receptors all stem from a woman aged 80 or older in a cohort sampled during active COVID-19.

V gene TRBV4-1 combines with J gene TRBJ2-7; 10 bases are shared with TRBD1. CDR3 length: 15 amino acids. The germline V gene encodes CDR1 MGHRA and CDR2 YSYEKL. V was clipped by 4 bases and J by 3 bases; unmatched bases: 6. The CDR3 protein is CASSPAGTGDYEQYF. The CDR3 bases are TGCGCCAGCAGCCCAGCCGGGACAGGGGACTACGAGCAGTACTTC.

The chain carries TRBV19 and TRBJ2-1, with 7 bases fitting TRBD2. The CDR3 runs to 15 residues. Trimming removed 1 base from V and 5 bases from J; junction bases left unmatched: 5. Germline assignment: CDR1 LNHDA and CDR2 SQIVND (reference sequence). CDR3 in amino acids: CASSIGASGHNEQFF. CDR3 nucleotide sequence: TGTGCCAGTAGTATAGGTGCTAGCGGCCACAATGAGCAGTTCTTC.

The rearrangement uses TRBV7-9 and TRBJ2-7, with a tentative D call TRBD1 (7 bases). The CDR3 is 16 residues long. V was pared by 5 bases and J by 1 base, with 18 bases between. CDR1 and CDR2 from the germline V gene are SEHNR and FQNEAQ (reference sequence). The CDR3 is CASSQGGGAGSYEQYF. The CDR3 region has the DNA TGTGCCAGCAGCCAGGGGGGCGGGGCCGGGTCCTACGAGCAGTACTTC. Full variable domain (remainder filled in from reference TRBV7-9 and TRBJ2-7): DTGVSQNPRHKITKRGQNVTFRCDPISEHNRLYWYRQTLGQGPEFLTYFQNEAQLEKSRLLSDRFSAERPKGSFSTLEIQRTEQGDSAMYLCASSQGGGAGSYEQYFGPGTRLTVT.

The chain links TRBV6-1 to TRBJ2-3; 8 bases agree with TRBD1. V was pared by 4 bases and J by 3 bases, with 9 bases of the junction left unmatched. The CDR3 length is 16 residues. Germline values: CDR1 MNHNS, CDR2 SASEGT. The chain's CDR3 is CASSAWTGLGTDTQYF. CDR3 sequence (DNA): TGTGCCAGCAGTGCCTGGACAGGGCTAGGGACAGATACGCAGTATTTT.

The J gene is TRBJ2-7, the V gene TRBV3-1 (or the pseudogene TRBV3-2); D is ambiguous. Germline assignment: CDR1 LGHDT and CDR2 YNNKEL (reference sequence). Trimming took off 1 base at V and 0 bases at J, with 7 bases between the two ends. CDR3 length: 14 residues. The CDR3 DNA sequence: TGTGCCAGCAGCCAAGGTTACAGCTCCTACGAGCAGTACTTC. This gives the protein CASSQGYSSYEQYF.

The chain couples TRBV5-1 to TRBJ1-6; 9 nucleotides line up with TRBD1. J gave up 11 bases and V 4 bases, and 10 bases lay outside the gene matches. Per the germline V gene, CDR1 is SGHRS and CDR2 is YFSETQ. This CDR3 has 15 residues. In nucleotides, the CDR3 is TGCGCCAGCAGCCTGGGGGGACAGGGCGACACACCCCTCCACTTT. Translated: CASSLGGQGDTPLHF.

The V call is TRBV25-1, the J call TRBJ2-1; 7 bases line up with TRBD1. Germline loops: CDR1 MGHDK, CDR2 SYGVNS. J was trimmed by 4 bases and V by 4 bases; bases with no gene match: 4. The CDR3 is made up of 14 amino acids. This CDR3 reads CASSVGQRYNEQFF. CDR3 DNA sequence: TGTGCCAGCAGTGTGGGACAGCGATACAATGAGCAGTTCTTC.

The CDR3 bases are TGTGCCATCAACCCGGGACAGGGGGGTTACGAGCAGTACTTC. It yields the protein CAINPGQGGYEQYF. This chain links TRBV10-3 with TRBJ2-7; 11 nucleotides match TRBD1. V shed 7 bases, J shed 4 bases, and the junction held 6 bases outside the gene matches. Germline CDR1 ENHRY, CDR2 SYGVKD. The CDR3 is 14 amino acids.

The chain couples TRBV5-5 to TRBJ2-1; D unclear. The germline CDR1 and CDR2 sequences are SGHKS and YYEKEE (reference sequence). With 4 bases removed from V and 0 bases from J, the gap between germline ends came to 8 bases. This CDR3 contains 14 residues. The CDR3 region is CASSPDTSYNEQFF. For the CDR3, the DNA is TGTGCCAGCAGCCCCGACACCTCCTACAATGAGCAGTTCTTC.

This clone was seen once. The chain has TRBV7-9 and TRBJ2-7, with 9 bases matching TRBD1. Trimming cost V 5 bases and J 2 bases; bases outside gene matches: 1. The CDR3 has 13 residues. CDR1 is SEHNR and CDR2 is FQNEAQ in the germline V gene (reference sequence). The CDR3 region is CASSGQGPYEQYF. DNA of the CDR3: TGTGCCAGCAGCGGACAGGGGCCCTACGAGCAGTACTTC. Full variable domain (remainder filled in from reference TRBV7-9 and TRBJ2-7): DTGVSQNPRHKITKRGQNVTFRCDPISEHNRLYWYRQTLGQGPEFLTYFQNEAQLEKSRLLSDRFSAERPKGSFSTLEIQRTEQGDSAMYLCASSGQGPYEQYFGPGTRLTVT.

The genes are TRBV5-1 and TRBJ2-7, with D tentatively TRBD2 (6 bases). V was cut by 3 bases and J by 2 bases, with 21 bases left in between. CDR1 is SGHRS, CDR2 YFSETQ, per germline. The CDR3 has 17 residues. CDR3 sequence reads: CASSSLGGARTPYEQYF. The DNA of the CDR3 is TGCGCCAGCAGCTCCCTCGGAGGGGCTAGGACACCCTACGAGCAGTACTTC.

This clone has only one observation. This sequence joins TRBV12-5 and TRBJ2-1, with D possibly being TRBD2 (5 bases). CDR1 is LGHNT, CDR2 FRNRAP, per germline. The CDR3 length is 15 residues. V lost 8 bases and J lost 3, with 17 bases in between. CDR3 amino acids: CASIRDGLHYNEQFF. CDR3 DNA: TGTGCTAGTATCCGAGACGGACTCCACTACAATGAGCAGTTCTTC.

This chain links TRBV27 with TRBJ1-4; D perhaps matches TRBD1 (6 bases). CDR3 length equals 14 residues. V was shortened by 6 bases and J by 5 bases, with 13 bases between the two germline ends. Germline CDR1 reads MNHEY; CDR2 reads SMNVEV (reference sequence). This CDR3 reads CASSPRGENEKLFF. The CDR3 region has the DNA TGTGCCAGCAGCCCCAGGGGAGAGAATGAAAAACTGTTTTTT.

The chain uses TRBV2 and TRBJ2-1, with 11 positions matching TRBD1. CDR3 length: 15 residues. With V trimmed by 1 base and J by 8 bases, 4 bases remained unmatched. CDR1 is SNHLY and CDR2 is FYNNEI in the germline V gene. DNA for the CDR3: TGTGCCAGCAGTGAAGGGACAGGGGGCGCGGATGAGCAGTTCTTC. Translating it yields CASSEGTGGADEQFF. The full variable domain, in which reference TRBV2 and TRBJ2-1 provide the parts outside the CDR3, is EPEVTQTPSHQVTQMGQEVILRCVPISNHLYFYWYRQILGQKVEFLVSFYNNEISEKSEIFDDQFSVERPDGSNFTLKIRSTKLEDSAMYFCASSEGTGGADEQFFGPGTRLTVL.

This chain connects TRBV28 to TRBJ2-1, with 9 bases lining up with TRBD1. The CDR3 loop spans 15 amino acids. J lost 9 bases, V lost 6 bases, and 12 bases had no gene match. CDR1 MDHEN and CDR2 SYDVKM come from the germline V gene. CDR3 bases: TGTGCCAGCAGCCCGCCGGGGACAGGGTTTGGTGAGCAGTTCTTC. Its protein product is CASSPPGTGFGEQFF. Supplemented by reference TRBV28 and TRBJ2-1, the full variable domain reads DVKVTQSSRYLVKRTGEKVFLECVQDMDHENMFWYRQDPGLGLRLIYFSYDVKMKEKGDIPEGYSVSREKKERFSLILESASTNQTSMYLCASSPPGTGFGEQFFGPGTRLTVL.

The V and J genes are TRBV3-1 (or the pseudogene TRBV3-2) and TRBJ2-2; 8 bases line up with TRBD2. Germline assignment: CDR1 LGHDT and CDR2 YNNKEL (reference sequence). The trim removed 6 bases at V and 1 base at J, leaving 4 bases unmatched. The CDR3 is 15 amino acids. CDR3 sequence (DNA): TGTGCCAGCAGATCAAGCGGGGGGAACACCGGGGAGCTGTTTTTT. This sequence encodes CASRSSGGNTGELFF.

CDR3 sequence (DNA): TGCAGCGTTGAAGTCGGGACAGGGGCGATGACTGAAGCTTTCTTT. The encoded protein is CSVEVGTGAMTEAFF. V and J are TRBV29-1 and TRBJ1-1, with 10 positions matching TRBD1. J was trimmed by 5 bases and V by 1 base; bases with no gene match: 7. Germline-derived CDR1 and CDR2 are SQVTM and ANQGSEA. CDR3 length equals 15 residues.

The chain uses TRBV6-5 and TRBJ1-3; TRBD1 is a possible D gene (5 bases). CDR3 size: 15 residues. In germline, CDR1 is MNHEY, CDR2 SVGAGI. V lost 6 bases, J lost 0 bases, and 12 bases lay in between. As DNA, the CDR3 is TGTGCCAGCAGCGGGGGGTATTCCTCTGGAAACACCATATATTTT. It specifies CASSGGYSSGNTIYF.

The chain uses TRBV11-3 and TRBJ2-1; 9 bases match TRBD2. V shed 1 base, J shed 8 bases, and the junction held 9 bases outside the gene matches. This CDR3 has 16 amino acids. Germline CDR1 reads SGHNT; CDR2 reads YENEEA. CDR3 loop: CASSLVGGGAGDEQFF. DNA for the CDR3: TGTGCCAGCAGCTTAGTCGGCGGGGGGGCCGGGGATGAGCAGTTCTTC.

The chain joins TRBV7-9 to TRBJ2-6, with D uncertain. This CDR3 is 16 amino acids long. Trimming stripped 3 bases from V and 0 bases from J, with 9 bases between. From germline, CDR1 is SEHNR and CDR2 FQNEAQ (reference sequence). The CDR3 region has the DNA TGTGCCAGCAGCTTTCACAGAAGCTCTGGGGCCAACGTCCTGACTTTC. This codes for CASSFHRSSGANVLTF.

A few counts support this clone. The chain has TRBV28 and TRBJ1-5; possible D gene TRBD1, 5 bases. Germline V lookup: CDR1 MDHEN, CDR2 SYDVKM. CDR3 length equals 14 residues. The V gene lost 3 bases and the J gene lost 6 bases, with 12 bases spanning the gap. DNA of the CDR3: TGTGCCAGCAGTTTTAATATGGGGCGTCAGCCCCAGCATTTT. Its translation: CASSFNMGRQPQHF.

J is TRBJ2-3 and V is TRBV9; 11 bases are a match to TRBD2. The CDR3 is 15 amino acids. Germline CDR1 SGDLS, CDR2 YYNGEE. J gave up 8 bases and V 3 bases, and 8 bases lay outside the gene matches. This chain's CDR3 is CASSGLAGQGRTQYF. CDR3 in DNA: TGTGCCAGCAGCGGACTAGCGGGACAAGGCCGTACGCAGTATTTT.

The genes are TRBV10-2 and TRBJ2-7; TRBD2 aligns across 9 bases. This CDR3 region has 15 residues. CDR1 is WSHSY, CDR2 SAAADI, per germline. The J segment lost 6 bases and the V segment lost 2 bases, leaving 8 bases of the junction unmatched. CDR3 in amino acids: CASSEMASGAFEQYF. The CDR3 DNA reads TGCGCCAGCAGTGAGATGGCTAGCGGGGCTTTCGAGCAGTACTTC.

J is TRBJ1-5 and V is TRBV2, with D possibly being TRBD1 (5 bases). Per germline, CDR1 SNHLY and CDR2 FYNNEI. V lost 0 bases, J lost 6 bases, and 15 bases lay in between. This CDR3 has 16 amino acids. This CDR3 is CASSEAAGTRGQPQHF. The CDR3 nucleotides are TGTGCCAGCAGTGAAGCTGCGGGGACCCGGGGTCAGCCCCAGCATTTT.

The CDR3, as DNA: TGTGCCAGCTGGACAGGGGTCTACGAGCAGTACTTC. This sequence encodes CASWTGVYEQYF. This chain connects TRBV6-5 to TRBJ2-7; 9 nucleotides match TRBD1. CDR1 and CDR2 from the germline V gene are MNHEY and SVGAGI. The CDR3 contains 12 residues. V dropped 8 bases and J dropped 3; count of bases not matched to a gene: 2.

J is TRBJ2-1 and V is TRBV10-3, with 15 bases fitting TRBD2. V shed 3 bases, J shed 1 base, and the junction held 7 bases outside the gene matches. The CDR3 runs to 19 residues. Germline CDR1 reads ENHRY; CDR2 reads SYGVKD. The CDR3 spells CAISDSGTSGGRSYNEQFF. CDR3 nucleotide sequence: TGTGCCATCAGTGATTCCGGGACTAGCGGGGGGAGGTCCTACAATGAGCAGTTCTTC.

Remarks on this clone: At one end, the junction sequence differs from germline, possibly due to a read error. The chain combines TRBV7-7 with TRBJ2-1, with D tentatively TRBD2 (6 bases). This CDR3 is built from 12 residues. CDR1 is SSHAT and CDR2 is FNYEAQ in the germline V gene (reference sequence). The CDR3 region is CASSDAGGEQFF. DNA for the CDR3: TGTGCTAGCAGCGACGCCGGGGGTGAGCAGTTCTTC. The whole variable domain, filled in from reference TRBV7-7 and TRBJ2-1, reads GAGVSQSPRYKVTKRGQDVTLRCDPISSHATLYWYQQALGQGPEFLTYFNYEAQPDKSGLPSDRFSAERPEGSISTLTIQRTEQRDSAMYRCASSDAGGEQFFGPGTRLTVL.

J is TRBJ1-1 and V is TRBV28; no clear D gene. The CDR3 sequence is 14 residues long. V lost 2 bases and J 1 base, leaving 8 bases between the germline ends. Germline CDR1 MDHEN, CDR2 SYDVKM. CDR3 DNA sequence: TGTGCCAGCAGTTTAGTTCGGGGGAACACTGAAGCTTTCTTT. Translating gives CASSLVRGNTEAFF.

In its sample, this clone was seen once. The chain is built from TRBV5-1 and TRBJ2-3; perhaps TRBD1 as D (6 bases). Trimming left V 4 bases short and J 1 base short, with 10 bases between. This CDR3 has 14 residues. Germline loops: CDR1 SGHRS, CDR2 YFSETQ. In DNA, the CDR3 is TGCGCCAGCAGCGAGGGGGACCGCACAGATACGCAGTATTTT. Translating it yields CASSEGDRTDTQYF. The whole variable domain, remainder taken from reference TRBV5-1 and TRBJ2-3, is KAGVTQTPRYLIKTRGQQVTLSCSPISGHRSVSWYQQTPGQGLQFLFEYFSETQRNKGNFPGRFSGRQFSNSRSEMNVSTLELGDSALYLCASSEGDRTDTQYFGPGTRLTVL.

The CDR3 DNA sequence: TGCGCCAGCAGCTCCACTCCCGGGACTAGCGGGAGTGCCAAAAACATTCAGTACTTC. This codes for CASSSTPGTSGSAKNIQYF. V is TRBV5-1 and J is TRBJ2-4; the match to TRBD2 covers 14 bases. Germline lookup yields CDR1 SGHRS and CDR2 YFSETQ. J lost 1 base, V lost 3 bases, and 9 bases had no gene match. The CDR3 totals 19 residues.

The chain joins TRBV4-1 to TRBJ1-5; the D gene is possibly TRBD1 (5 bases). Germline V gene lookup returns CDR1 MGHRA and CDR2 YSYEKL. The CDR3 covers 14 residues. Trimming removed 1 base from V and 3 bases from J, with 7 bases in between. CDR3 DNA sequence: TGCGCCAGCAGCCAAGGCAGGGACAATCAGCCCCAGCATTTT. Translated, it gives CASSQGRDNQPQHF.